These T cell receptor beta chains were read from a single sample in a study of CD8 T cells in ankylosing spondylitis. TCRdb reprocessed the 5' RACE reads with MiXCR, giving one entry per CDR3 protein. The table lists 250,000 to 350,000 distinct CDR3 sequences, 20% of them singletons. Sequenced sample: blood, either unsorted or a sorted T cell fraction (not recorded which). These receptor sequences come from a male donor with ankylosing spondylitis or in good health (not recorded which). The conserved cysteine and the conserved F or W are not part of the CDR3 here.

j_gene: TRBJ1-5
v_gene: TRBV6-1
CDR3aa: ASSPGFGNQPQH

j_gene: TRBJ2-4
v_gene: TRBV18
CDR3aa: ASSPGQGHIQY

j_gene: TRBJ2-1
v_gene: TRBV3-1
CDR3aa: ASSPTGEPYNEQF

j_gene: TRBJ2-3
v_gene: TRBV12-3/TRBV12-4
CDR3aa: ASAGVGQYTDTQY

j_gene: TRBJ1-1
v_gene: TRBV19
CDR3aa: ASSIAGHTEAF

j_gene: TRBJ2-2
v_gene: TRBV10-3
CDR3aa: AIAHNTGELF

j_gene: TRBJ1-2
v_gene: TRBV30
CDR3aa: AWSVSQRQAGYGYT

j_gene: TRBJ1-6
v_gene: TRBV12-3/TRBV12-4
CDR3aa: ASSLSGAESPLH

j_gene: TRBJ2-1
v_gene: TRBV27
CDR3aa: ASSWEGLQANEQF

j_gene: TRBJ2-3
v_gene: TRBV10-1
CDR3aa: ASSESRWADTQY

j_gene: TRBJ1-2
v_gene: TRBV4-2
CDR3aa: ASSPGTGALTNYGYT

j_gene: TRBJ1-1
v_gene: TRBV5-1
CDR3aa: ASSKGTQNTEAF

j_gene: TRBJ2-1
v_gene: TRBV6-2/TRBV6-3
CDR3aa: ASSPSGSRHEQF

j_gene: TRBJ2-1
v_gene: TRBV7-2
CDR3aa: ASSLVVRSSYNEQF

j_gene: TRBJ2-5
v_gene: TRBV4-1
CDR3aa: ASSHPGLSQETQY

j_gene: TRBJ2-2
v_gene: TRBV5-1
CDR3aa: ASSSVLSGELF

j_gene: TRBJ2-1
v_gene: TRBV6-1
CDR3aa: ASTNHGVFFNEQF

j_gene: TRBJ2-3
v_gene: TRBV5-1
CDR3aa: ASSMSSGVGDTQY

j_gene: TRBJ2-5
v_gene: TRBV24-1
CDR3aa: ATAGPPNQETQY

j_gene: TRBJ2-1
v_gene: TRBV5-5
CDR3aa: ASSSGFPEQF

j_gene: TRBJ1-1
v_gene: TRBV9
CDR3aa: ASNRQGRLDTEAF

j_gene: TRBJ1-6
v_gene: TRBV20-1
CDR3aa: SGTRGQGNSPLH

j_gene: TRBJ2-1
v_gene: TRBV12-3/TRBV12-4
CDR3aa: ASSLASGRNDEQF

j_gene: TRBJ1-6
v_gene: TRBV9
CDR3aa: ASSVAGDSYNSPLH

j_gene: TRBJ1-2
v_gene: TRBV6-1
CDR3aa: ASSLRSDPGQGNYGYT

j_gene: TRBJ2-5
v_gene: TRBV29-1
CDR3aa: SGQADLEETQY

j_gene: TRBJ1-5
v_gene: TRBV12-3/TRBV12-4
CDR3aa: ASSFAKGGSNQPQH